The clone carrying this T cell receptor (beta chain) was seen a handful of times. What it binds is unknown. From RNA transcripts, TCR beta CDR3 regions were amplified. TCR CDR3 underwent first-round RT-PCR with the HTBI primer set. TCRdb re-called the multiplex PCR reads through MiXCR, storing one row per CDR3 protein. The table includes around 620,000 distinct CDR3 sequences, roughly 50% detected once. Trimming shortened V by 1 base and J by 1 base, and 14 bases separated the two germline ends. This CDR3 is built from 15 residues. Germline assignment: CDR1 SQVTM and CDR2 ANQGSEA. These data belong to a study of T cells in Graves' hyperthyroidism and ophthalmopathy. Overall study findings and caveats: It was a median 6.5 months before onset that the model predicted ophthalmopathy.

This chain uses TRBV29-1 with TRBJ2-7, with D perhaps TRBD1 or TRBD2 (5 bases each). The sequenced sample consisted of peripheral blood or thyroid tissue (not recorded which). This TCR came from an adult woman with Graves' disease, either hyperthyroidism or ophthalmopathy (not recorded which). CDR3 sequence (DNA): TGCAGCGTTGAAGCCGGGACGGGGCAATCCTACGAGCAGTACTTC. Encoded protein: CSVEAGTGQSYEQYF.